These T cell receptor beta chains were read from a single sample in a study of shared clonotypes between healthy human individuals. Method: immunoSEQ multiplex PCR; TCRdb's copy keeps in-frame clones and lacks some. The sample records hundreds of thousands of clones, more than 75% being singletons. The sequencing sample was made of PBMCs. The origin of the receptors is a woman in her thirties or forties in good health. Some clones in this sample may be carry-over from other donors' samples. Each CDR3 is given with its conserved first and last residue.

>TRBV19|TRBJ1-1
CASSPRQGFIEAFF
>TRBV15|TRBJ2-3
CATNPDRGRRTDTQYF
>TRBV27|TRBJ2-1
CASSLTPFTSGRGEQFF
>TRBV5-1|TRBJ2-3
CASSWGAGTGTDTQYF
>TRBV28|TRBJ1-1
CASSFLGQERVTEAFF
>TRBV7-2|TRBJ2-1
CASSLDVAVHNEQFF
>TRBV2|TRBJ1-5
CASSQGLNQPQHF
>TRBV2|TRBJ1-4
CASYGRSETNEKLFF
>TRBV5-1|TRBJ2-7
CASSPNRVEEQYF
>TRBV7-2|TRBJ2-3
CAGSLDRADTQYF